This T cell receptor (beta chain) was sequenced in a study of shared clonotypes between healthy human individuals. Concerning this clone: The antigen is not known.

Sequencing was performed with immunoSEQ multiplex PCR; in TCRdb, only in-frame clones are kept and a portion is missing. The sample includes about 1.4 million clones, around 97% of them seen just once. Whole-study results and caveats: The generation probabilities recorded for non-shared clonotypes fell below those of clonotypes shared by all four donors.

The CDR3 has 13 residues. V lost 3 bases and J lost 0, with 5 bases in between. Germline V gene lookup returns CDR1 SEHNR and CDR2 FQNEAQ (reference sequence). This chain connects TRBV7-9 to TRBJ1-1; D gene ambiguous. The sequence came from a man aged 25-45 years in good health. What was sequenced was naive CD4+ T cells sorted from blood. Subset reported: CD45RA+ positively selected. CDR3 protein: CASSFHMNTEAFF. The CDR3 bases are TGTGCCAGCAGCTTTCACATGAACACTGAAGCTTTCTTT.